The next 23 T cell receptor beta chains were all read from a single sample in a study of CXCR3-negative and CXCR3-positive naive CD8 T cells. Overall study findings and caveats: CXCR3-expressing naive cells carried TRB CDR3s more hydrophobic than those of CXCR3-negative naive cells.

Libraries of TRB cDNA were made by 5' RACE and carried UMIs. From its re-call of the 5' RACE reads, TCRdb lists each CDR3 protein once, without DNA. This sample's table reports about 86,000 distinct CDR3 sequences. These receptors lack a known antigen. Source material: naive CXCR3+ CD8+ T cells from blood. Subset of the sample: CD45RO-CCR7+CD27+CD95- naive CD8+ T cells expressing CXCR3 (TNR3+). The receptors come from a human donor in good health. Some clones in this sample may be carry-over from other donors' samples.

The chain uses TRBV9 and TRBJ2-5; the D call from TCRdb, TRBD1, cannot be confirmed without DNA. The CDR3 covers 14 residues. Germline CDR1 and CDR2: SGDLS and YYNGEE. The CDR3 sequence: CASSGSGNQETQYF.

This rearrangement joins TRBV5-6 to TRBJ2-7; the TCRdb call, TRBD1, lacks DNA for checking. The V gene's germline CDR1 is SGHDT and CDR2 YYEEEE. This CDR3 spans 15 amino acids. CDR3 loop: CASSLWGQRPDEQYF.

This chain joins TRBV7-6 and TRBJ2-3; TCRdb gives TRBD2 as the D gene, but with no DNA this cannot be confirmed. The CDR3 runs to 16 residues. From germline, CDR1 is SGHVS and CDR2 FNYEAQ. CDR3 loop: CASSLEIPDSLDTQYF.

The V gene is TRBV7-3, the J gene TRBJ1-1; no DNA is available, so the TRBD1 call from TCRdb remains unchecked. Germline V gene lookup returns CDR1 SGHTA and CDR2 FQGTGA. The CDR3 is 14 amino acids. The CDR3 here is CASSPTGGGTEAFF.

The rearrangement links TRBV15 to TRBJ2-1; TCRdb outputs TRBD2, but without DNA this stays unchecked. The CDR3 loop spans 14 amino acids. Germline loops: CDR1 LNHNV, CDR2 YYDKDF (reference sequence). The CDR3 is CATRPSGGRDEQFF.

This chain joins TRBV28 and TRBJ1-2; TCRdb outputs TRBD1, but without DNA this stays unchecked. The CDR3 contains 19 residues. Germline V lookup: CDR1 MDHEN, CDR2 SYDVKM. CDR3: CASDGKGRYGSTGFYGYTF.

The V gene is TRBV5-5, the J gene TRBJ2-7; TCRdb selects TRBD1, and the lack of DNA leaves this call unchecked. Germline V gives CDR1 SGHKS, CDR2 YYEKEE (reference sequence). CDR3 length equals 14 residues. The CDR3: CASSLVSAAYEQYF.

The chain couples TRBV6-5 to TRBJ2-7. Germline loops: CDR1 MNHEY, CDR2 SVGAGI. The length of the CDR3 is 13 residues. The CDR3 protein is CASSYEGSYEQYF.

The rearrangement links TRBV12-3 or TRBV12-4 to TRBJ1-3. The CDR3 covers 14 residues. This CDR3 is CASSSGSSGNTIYF.

The V gene is TRBV6-5, the J gene TRBJ2-7; TCRdb returns TRBD2, unconfirmable since there is no DNA. The CDR3 length is 15 residues. The germline V gene has CDR1 MNHEY and CDR2 SVGAGI. This CDR3 reads CASSYSGRSSNEQYF.

This sequence joins TRBV5-1 and TRBJ2-7. The CDR3 is made up of 14 amino acids. Germline loops: CDR1 SGHRS, CDR2 YFSETQ. CDR3 in amino acids: CASSLVPDSYEQYF.

The CDR3 is CSVPSGPHYGYTF. The chain carries TRBV29-1 and TRBJ1-2; TCRdb returns TRBD1, unconfirmable since there is no DNA. CDR3 length: 13 amino acids. Germline CDR1 reads SQVTM; CDR2 reads ANQGSEA.

The gene calls are TRBV20-1 and TRBJ1-4; TCRdb calls TRBD1, which cannot be checked without DNA. Germline V gene lookup returns CDR1 DFQATT and CDR2 SNEGSKA (reference sequence). CDR3 length: 19 amino acids. CDR3 sequence: CSATADRLIFNGPNEKLFF.

This chain links TRBV7-6 with TRBJ1-5. The germline gives CDR1 SGHVS, CDR2 FNYEAQ. The CDR3 is 16 residues long. The chain's CDR3 is CASSLGLQGRNQPQHF.

V usage is TRBV10-3 and J usage is TRBJ2-7; the D gene TCRdb calls, TRBD2, cannot be checked with no DNA. There are 15 residues in the CDR3. Germline V gene sequence: CDR1 ENHRY, CDR2 SYGVKD. The CDR3 here is CAISDKTRGSYEQYF.

CDR3 residues: CATTNTFNTEAFF. The genes are TRBV15 and TRBJ1-1. Germline V gene data show CDR1 as LNHNV and CDR2 as YYDKDF (reference sequence). This CDR3 spans 13 amino acids.

The chain joins TRBV27 to TRBJ1-1; TCRdb's D call, TRBD1, is unchecked because there is no DNA. Germline CDR1 and CDR2: MNHEY and SMNVEV (reference sequence). This CDR3 is 17 amino acids long. CDR3 in amino acids: CASSFSPARVWNTEAFF.

The chain's CDR3 is CASSLSGVDDYGYTF. V usage is TRBV7-9 and J usage is TRBJ1-2. Per germline, CDR1 SEHNR and CDR2 FQNEAQ (reference sequence). This CDR3 contains 15 residues.

The rearrangement uses TRBV25-1 and TRBJ2-2. The CDR3 sequence is 14 residues long. Per germline, CDR1 MGHDK and CDR2 SYGVNS. The CDR3: CASISGGSTGELFF. Full variable domain (missing parts from reference TRBV25-1 and TRBJ2-2): EADIYQTPRYLVIGTGKKITLECSQTMGHDKMYWYQQDPGMELHLIHYSYGVNSTEKGDLSSESTVSRIRTEHFPLTLESARPSHTSQYLCASISGGSTGELFFGEGSRLTVL.

The V call is TRBV21-1, the J call TRBJ2-7. TRBV21-1 constitutes a pseudogene. CDR3 length equals 14 residues. The CDR3 sequence: CARNDYFPAYEQYF.

V gene TRBV13 combines with J gene TRBJ2-1. From germline, CDR1 is PRHDT and CDR2 FYEKMQ (reference sequence). This CDR3 contains 16 residues. CDR3 region: CASSSQQSTSYNEQFF.

The genes are TRBV29-1 and TRBJ1-2; the TCRdb D gene call, TRBD1, has no DNA to confirm it. CDR3 length: 14 residues. Germline V gene lookup returns CDR1 SQVTM and CDR2 ANQGSEA. The CDR3 loop is CSVEDWTQDGGYTF.

The CDR3 loop reads CASSQVGLASNEQLF. The chain links TRBV4-1 to TRBJ2-1; TCRdb's D call, TRBD2, is unchecked because there is no DNA. The CDR3 sequence is 15 residues long. Germline loops: CDR1 MGHRA, CDR2 YSYEKL.